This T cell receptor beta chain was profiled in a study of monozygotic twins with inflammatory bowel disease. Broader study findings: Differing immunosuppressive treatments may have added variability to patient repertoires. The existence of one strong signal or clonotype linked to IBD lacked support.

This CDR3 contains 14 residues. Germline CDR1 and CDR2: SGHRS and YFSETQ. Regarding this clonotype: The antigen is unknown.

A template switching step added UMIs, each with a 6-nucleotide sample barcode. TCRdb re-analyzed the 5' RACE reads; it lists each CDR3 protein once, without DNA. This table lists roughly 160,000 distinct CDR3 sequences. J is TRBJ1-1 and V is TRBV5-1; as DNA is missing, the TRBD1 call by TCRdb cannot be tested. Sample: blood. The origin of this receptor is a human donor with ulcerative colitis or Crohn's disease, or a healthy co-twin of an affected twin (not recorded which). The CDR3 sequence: CASSFWTGPTEAFF.